In its sample, the clone carrying this T cell receptor beta chain was seen once. The germline V gene encodes CDR1 SGHNT and CDR2 YENEEA. The J segment lost 13 bases and the V segment lost 5 bases, leaving 8 bases of the junction unmatched. The length of the CDR3 is 13 residues. Authors' analysis steps: Nucleated cell number was recorded as an estimate derived from reference gene primer amplification. Clones were sequenced by immunoSEQ multiplex PCR, and TCRdb holds only the in-frame ones, with some missing. V and J calls and clone size come straight from that table; D and trimming were deduced from the DNA. Of 150,000 to 200,000 clones in the sample, approximately 83% were seen once. The record originates from a study of blood T cell repertoires in COVID-19. The wider study: PBMCs, B-cell-depleted T cells, or T cells provided the cDNA or gDNA that made up the material.

This TCR derives from a human donor with acute or convalescent COVID-19. The donor label of this sample is uncertain. The J gene is TRBJ2-1, the V gene TRBV11-3; 10 positions match TRBD2. The sequenced material came from peripheral blood. In nucleotides, the CDR3 is TGTGCCAGCAGCCAACTTGGGACTAGCGAACAGTTCTTC. Residues: CASSQLGTSEQFF.